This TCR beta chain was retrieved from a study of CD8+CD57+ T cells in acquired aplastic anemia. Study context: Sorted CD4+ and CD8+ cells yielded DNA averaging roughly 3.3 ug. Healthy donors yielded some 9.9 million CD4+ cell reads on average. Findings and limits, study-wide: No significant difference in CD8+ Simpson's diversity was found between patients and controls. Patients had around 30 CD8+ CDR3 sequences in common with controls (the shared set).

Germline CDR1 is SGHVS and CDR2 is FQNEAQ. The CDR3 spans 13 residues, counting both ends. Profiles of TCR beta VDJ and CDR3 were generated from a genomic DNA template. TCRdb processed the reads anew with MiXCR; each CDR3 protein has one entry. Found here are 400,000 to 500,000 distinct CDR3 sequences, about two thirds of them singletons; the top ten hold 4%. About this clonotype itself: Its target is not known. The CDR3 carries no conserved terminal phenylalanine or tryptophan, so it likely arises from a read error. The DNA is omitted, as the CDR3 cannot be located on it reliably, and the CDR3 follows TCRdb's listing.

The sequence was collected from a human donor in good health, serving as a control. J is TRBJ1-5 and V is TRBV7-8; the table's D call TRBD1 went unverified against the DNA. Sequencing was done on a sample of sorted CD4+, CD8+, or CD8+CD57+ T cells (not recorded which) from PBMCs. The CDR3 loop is CASSLYGHGPPLH.